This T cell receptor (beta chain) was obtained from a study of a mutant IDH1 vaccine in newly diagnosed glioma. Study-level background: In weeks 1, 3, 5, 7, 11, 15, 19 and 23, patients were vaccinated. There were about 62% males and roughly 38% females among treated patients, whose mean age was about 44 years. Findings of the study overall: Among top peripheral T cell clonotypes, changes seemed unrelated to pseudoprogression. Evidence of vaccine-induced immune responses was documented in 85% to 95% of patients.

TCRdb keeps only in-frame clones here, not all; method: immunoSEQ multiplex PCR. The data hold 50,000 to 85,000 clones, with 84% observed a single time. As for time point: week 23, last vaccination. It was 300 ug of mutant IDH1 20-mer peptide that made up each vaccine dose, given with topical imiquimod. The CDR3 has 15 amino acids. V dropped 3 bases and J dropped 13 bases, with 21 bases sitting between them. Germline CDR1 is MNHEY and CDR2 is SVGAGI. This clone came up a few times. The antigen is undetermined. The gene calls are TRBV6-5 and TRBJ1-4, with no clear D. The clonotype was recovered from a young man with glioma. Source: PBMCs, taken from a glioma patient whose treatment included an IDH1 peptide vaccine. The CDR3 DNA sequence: TGTGCCAGCAGTTATGGGTCACCAGCGAATAACGGACTGTTTTTT. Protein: CASSYGSPANNGLFF.